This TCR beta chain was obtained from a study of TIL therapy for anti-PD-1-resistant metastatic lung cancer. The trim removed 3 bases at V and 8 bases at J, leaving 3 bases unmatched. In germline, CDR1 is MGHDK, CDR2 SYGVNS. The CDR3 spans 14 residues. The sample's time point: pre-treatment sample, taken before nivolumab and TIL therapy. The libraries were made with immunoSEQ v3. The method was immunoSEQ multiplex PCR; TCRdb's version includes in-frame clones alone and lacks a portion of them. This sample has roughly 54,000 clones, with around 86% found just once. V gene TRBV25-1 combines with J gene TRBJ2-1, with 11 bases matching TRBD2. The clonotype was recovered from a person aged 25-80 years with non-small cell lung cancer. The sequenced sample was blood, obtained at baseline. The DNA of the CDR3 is TGTGCCAGCAGTGATACTAGCGGGAGCCATGAGCAGTTCTTC. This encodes CASSDTSGSHEQFF.